This T cell receptor beta chain was sequenced in a study of Graves' ophthalmopathy and Graves' hyperthyroidism. The PBMC fraction was derived from about 10 ml of fresh peripheral blood. There are many counts of this clonotype. Its matching antigen is unknown. Amplification from RNA transcripts yielded the TCR beta CDR3 regions. Second-round multiplex PCR followed a first-round RT-PCR using HTBI primers. Each CDR3 protein gets one entry after TCRdb re-called the multiplex PCR reads with MiXCR. Of roughly 500,000 distinct CDR3 sequences in the sample, about 15% were seen once. In germline, CDR1 is ENHRY, CDR2 SYGVKD. The germline V and J ends were trimmed by 11 bases and 2 bases, with 15 bases remaining between them. This CDR3 spans 14 amino acids. Whole-study results and caveats: Most thyroid clonotypes expanded beyond 0.001 frequency were also found in blood. The 13-signature model separated ophthalmopathy from stable hyperthyroidism at approximately 89% sensitivity and roughly 81% specificity.

The chain links TRBV10-3 to TRBJ2-2; TRBD1 is a possible D gene (7 bases). The TCR originated in a woman in her twenties or thirties with Graves' ophthalmopathy. Sequencing was done on a sample of blood. The DNA of the CDR3 is TGTGCCGTCGGGGGACAGCTTAACACCGGGGAGCTGTTTTTT. Its protein product is CAVGGQLNTGELFF.